This paragraph reports one T cell receptor (beta chain). As yet, its antigen is unknown. These data belong to a study of STAT5B mutations in CD4+ large granular lymphocyte leukemia. V lost 2 bases and J lost 2; bases outside the gene matches: 11. Germline CDR1 and CDR2: SGDLS and YYNGEE. The CDR3 length is 18 residues. General study results and limits: Without HLA matching, higher CD4+ than CD8+ T-LGLL clonality could reflect small sample size.

The repertoire was sequenced with immunoSEQ multiplex PCR; TCRdb's copy has only in-frame clones and lacks some. The sample lists fewer than 40,000 clones, around nine tenths occurring once. The sample taken for sequencing was CD4+ T cells from blood buffy coats. V and J are TRBV9 and TRBJ2-3, with 10 bases matching TRBD2. The clonotype was recovered from a human donor in good health. This chain's CDR3 is CASSVATSGIRFTDTQYF. As DNA, the CDR3 is TGTGCCAGCAGCGTGGCAACTAGCGGGATACGTTTCACAGATACGCAGTATTTT.